The 20 T cell receptor beta chains reported below all come from one sample, sequenced in a study of glioma-infiltrating T cells after dendritic cell vaccination. Some clones are missing from TCRdb's copy, which holds only in-frame ones; the method was immunoSEQ multiplex PCR. The data contain 50,000 to 75,000 clones, over 75% of them seen just once; the ten biggest clones take up 9%. The time point: after dendritic cell vaccination, including at tumor progression/relapse. Sequences were derived from blood, sampled after dendritic cell vaccination. Every receptor here comes from a human donor with glioblastoma.

The J gene is TRBJ1-1, the V gene TRBV29-1; D not resolved. The germline V gene encodes CDR1 SQVTM and CDR2 ANQGSEA. V shed 6 bases and J shed 2 bases, with 4 bases lying between them. CDR3 length: 10 residues. CDR3 loop: CSVQNTEAFF. Here the CDR3 DNA reads TGCAGCGTCCAAAACACTGAAGCTTTCTTT.

This clone occurred once. The chain joins TRBV6-6 to TRBJ2-1; weak D call: TRBD2 (6 bases). V lost 6 bases to trimming and J lost 0 bases, with 15 bases between them. The CDR3 length is 16 residues. The germline CDR1 and CDR2 sequences are MNHNY and SVGAGI (reference sequence). CDR3 DNA sequence: TGTGCCAGCAGCCTACTCGCCGGGGGCTCCTACAATGAGCAGTTCTTC. This translates into CASSLLAGGSYNEQFF.

This clone was detected only a few times. The gene calls are TRBV2 and TRBJ2-1; 14 nucleotides line up with TRBD2. CDR3 length equals 19 residues. The germline V gene encodes CDR1 SNHLY and CDR2 FYNNEI. With 6 bases clipped from V and 5 bases from J, the junction kept 15 bases outside the gene matches. CDR3 sequence reads: CASRGLIGTSGGHHNEQFF. The CDR3 DNA reads TGTGCCAGCAGGGGATTAATTGGGACTAGCGGGGGACATCACAATGAGCAGTTCTTC.

The rearrangement links TRBV28 to TRBJ1-6, with 7 bases matching TRBD1. Per the germline V gene, CDR1 is MDHEN and CDR2 is SYDVKM. With V trimmed by 5 bases and J by 4 bases, 14 bases remained unmatched. The CDR3 covers 18 residues. CDR3 protein: CASSPGTVKKGYNSPLHF. CDR3 nucleotides: TGTGCCAGCAGTCCCGGGACAGTAAAAAAAGGATATAATTCACCCCTCCACTTT.

The chain links TRBV2 to TRBJ2-3; 7 nucleotides line up with TRBD1. Germline-derived CDR1 and CDR2 are SNHLY and FYNNEI. V was clipped by 4 bases and J by 6 bases; unmatched bases: 7. This CDR3 comprises 14 residues. The CDR3 region has the DNA TGTGCCAGCAGTGCGACAGGGTATGAGGATACGCAGTATTTT. It encodes CASSATGYEDTQYF.

With regard to this clone: Other DNA sequences in the same sample also yield this CDR3. The gene calls are TRBV5-1 and TRBJ1-6; D is unclear. This CDR3 contains 13 residues. Looked up from germline, CDR1 is SGHRS and CDR2 is YFSETQ. The germline V and J ends were trimmed by 0 bases and 9 bases, with 7 bases remaining between them. CDR3 DNA: TGCGCCAGCAGCTTGGCCTCCCGTTCACCCCTCCACTTT. Protein product: CASSLASRSPLHF.

This clone was counted many times. The chain employs TRBV6-5 and TRBJ2-7; maybe TRBD2 (6 bases). Trimming took 0 bases from V and 2 from J, leaving 8 bases between them. Looked up from germline, CDR1 is MNHEY and CDR2 is SVGAGI. The CDR3 runs 14 residues. The CDR3 nucleotides are TGTGCCAGCAGTTACTCGGGGACTGCCTACGAGCAGTACTTC. Protein product: CASSYSGTAYEQYF.

The chain joins TRBV7-9 to TRBJ2-5; a weak D match, TRBD2 (6 bases). The germline V gene encodes CDR1 SEHNR and CDR2 FQNEAQ (reference sequence). Trimming took 8 bases from V and 4 from J, leaving 14 bases between them. The CDR3 covers 13 residues. The CDR3 here is CASAGWRVETQYF. CDR3 DNA: TGTGCCAGCGCCGGTTGGAGGGTAGAGACCCAGTACTTC. Using reference TRBV7-9 and TRBJ2-5 for the parts outside the CDR3, the full variable domain is DTGVSQNPRHKITKRGQNVTFRCDPISEHNRLYWYRQTLGQGPEFLTYFQNEAQLEKSRLLSDRFSAERPKGSFSTLEIQRTEQGDSAMYLCASAGWRVETQYFGPGTRLLVL.

The chain recombines TRBV30 with TRBJ2-1; 7 nucleotides line up with TRBD1. The CDR3 loop spans 13 amino acids. The trim removed 2 bases at V and 12 bases at J, leaving 10 bases unmatched. Germline lookup yields CDR1 GTSNPN and CDR2 SVGIG (reference sequence). CDR3 protein: CAWSFNRGPGQFF. The DNA for the CDR3 is TGTGCCTGGAGTTTCAACAGGGGCCCAGGGCAGTTCTTC.

The chain combines TRBV11-2 with TRBJ1-6, with no clear D. The CDR3 covers 13 residues. CDR1 SGHAT and CDR2 FQNNGV come from the germline V gene. Trimming cost V 5 bases and J 10 bases, with 12 bases left between them. In DNA, the CDR3 is TGTGCCAGCAGCCAAGGGAGAGACTCACCCCTCCACTTT. Translation: CASSQGRDSPLHF.

V is TRBV2 and J is TRBJ2-7; D is ambiguous. Trimming cost V 1 base and J 7 bases, with 20 bases left between them. CDR3 length equals 16 residues. In germline, CDR1 is SNHLY, CDR2 FYNNEI. DNA of the CDR3: TGTGCCAGCAGTGAAGTTTTTTTATGGCAGGTGGATGAGCAGTACTTC. It specifies CASSEVFLWQVDEQYF.

The rearrangement uses TRBV6-5 and TRBJ2-1; 7 nucleotides agree with TRBD1. The germline V gene encodes CDR1 MNHEY and CDR2 SVGAGI. J was trimmed by 4 bases and V by 6 bases; bases with no gene match: 6. The CDR3 has 14 residues. CDR3 coding DNA: TGTGCCAGCAGACTACCCAGGGGGTACAATGAGCAGTTCTTC. Protein: CASRLPRGYNEQFF.

In its sample, this clone was seen a few times. The rearrangement links TRBV11-2 to TRBJ2-2; D perhaps matches TRBD1 (6 bases). V shed 5 bases and J shed 3 bases, with 13 bases lying between them. This CDR3 is 15 amino acids long. Germline V lookup: CDR1 SGHAT, CDR2 FQNNGV. The CDR3: CASSPRTDYTGELFF. The CDR3 region has the DNA TGTGCCAGCAGCCCACGGACAGACTACACCGGGGAGCTGTTTTTT.

This chain links TRBV9 with TRBJ2-3; a possible D gene is TRBD2 (5 bases). From germline, CDR1 is SGDLS and CDR2 YYNGEE. V was clipped by 0 bases and J by 1 base, with 9 bases between them. This CDR3 has 15 amino acids. The CDR3 spells CASSVGAAGTDTQYF. The CDR3 bases are TGTGCCAGCAGCGTAGGAGCAGCGGGCACAGATACGCAGTATTTT.

The chain employs TRBV27 and TRBJ1-2; TRBD1 matches 7 bases. CDR3 length: 16 residues. Germline CDR1 reads MNHEY; CDR2 reads SMNVEV (reference sequence). Trimming cost V 6 bases and J 2 bases; bases outside gene matches: 12. CDR3 region: CASSLSLTGQNYGYTF. The CDR3 DNA is TGTGCCAGCAGCCTTTCTCTGACAGGGCAGAACTATGGCTACACCTTC.

The chain couples TRBV4-1 to TRBJ1-5; tentatively, D is TRBD1 (5 bases). CDR3 size: 21 residues. V was trimmed by 0 bases and J by 0 bases, leaving 24 bases between them. Germline CDR1 is MGHRA and CDR2 is YSYEKL. In nucleotides, the CDR3 is TGCGCCAGCAGCCAAGACGACAGTCGGGACTCCTTGAGCCTTAGCAATCAGCCCCAGCATTTT. Protein product: CASSQDDSRDSLSLSNQPQHF.

The CDR3 DNA follows: TGCGCCAGCAGCCAAGTTGAGGGCGGCGAGCAGTACTTC. Translation gives CASSQVEGGEQYF. The chain is built from TRBV4-3 and TRBJ2-7, with D tentatively TRBD2 (5 bases). V was cut by 1 base and J by 6 bases, with 10 bases left in between. This CDR3 region has 13 residues. Germline lookup yields CDR1 LGHNA and CDR2 YSLEER.

The chain combines TRBV9 with TRBJ2-1; D remains unclear. Germline V lookup: CDR1 SGDLS, CDR2 YYNGEE. V was clipped by 4 bases and J by 2 bases, with 7 bases between them. The CDR3 is 13 amino acids. The chain's CDR3 is CASSSSPYNEQFF. CDR3 DNA sequence: TGTGCCAGCAGCTCTTCCCCCTACAATGAGCAGTTCTTC.

This clone appeared once. The V call is TRBV10-3, the J call TRBJ2-7, with a tentative D call TRBD1 (6 bases). CDR3 length equals 16 residues. Germline V CDR1 and CDR2: ENHRY, SYGVKD. V was cut by 5 bases and J by 0 bases, with 17 bases left in between. The CDR3 DNA follows: TGTGCCATCAGTTTATACGGGACACAGAGCTCCTACGAGCAGTACTTC. This encodes CAISLYGTQSSYEQYF.

The chain links TRBV9 to TRBJ2-2, with D possibly being TRBD1 (6 bases). Germline V gene data show CDR1 as SGDLS and CDR2 as YYNGEE. The CDR3 is made up of 14 amino acids. Trimming shortened V by 0 bases and J by 6 bases, and 9 bases separated the two germline ends. This chain's CDR3 is CASSVGWGPGELFF. The DNA of the CDR3 is TGTGCCAGCAGCGTAGGTTGGGGGCCCGGGGAGCTGTTTTTT.